The clone carrying this TCR beta chain was seen just once. Its antigen remains unidentified. Per germline, CDR1 MDHEN and CDR2 SYDVKM. The ends were cut back, 2 bases at V and 5 bases at J, with 15 bases in the middle. The CDR3 contains 15 residues. This sample was included in a study of T cell repertoires in cytomegalovirus infection. The overall study: In public TCR beta signatures, there were indications of both CMV infection and matching HLA type. Study-level points and caveats: Of the TCR beta families, the public ones yielded a cumulative frequency that identified carriers of CMV plus the relevant HLA. Dominant in the ex vivo response were TCR beta clonotypes restricted by HLA-C and specific for CMV.

TCRdb processed the reads anew with MiXCR; each CDR3 protein has one entry. There are 300,000 to 450,000 distinct CDR3 sequences in the sample; roughly 20% occur only once, and 7.5% to 9.5% lies in the top ten. This sequence was found in a human donor in good health (CMV status not recorded). Some clones in this sample may be carry-over from other donors' samples. The chain uses TRBV28 and TRBJ1-1, with a tentative D call TRBD1 (5 bases). The sample taken for sequencing was PBMCs. The CDR3 protein is CASSLHGTVGTEAFF. CDR3 bases: TGTGCCAGCAGTTTACATGGGACGGTGGGGACTGAAGCTTTCTTT.